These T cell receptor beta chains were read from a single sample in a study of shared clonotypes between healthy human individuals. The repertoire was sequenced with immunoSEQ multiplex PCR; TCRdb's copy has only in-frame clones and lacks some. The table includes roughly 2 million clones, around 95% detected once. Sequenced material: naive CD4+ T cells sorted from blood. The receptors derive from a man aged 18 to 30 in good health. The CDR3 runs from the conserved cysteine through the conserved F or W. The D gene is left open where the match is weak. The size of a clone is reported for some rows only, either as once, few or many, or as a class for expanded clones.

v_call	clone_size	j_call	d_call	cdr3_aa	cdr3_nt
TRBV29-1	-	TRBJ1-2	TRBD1	CSVAQQGAANYGYTF	TGCAGCGTTGCTCAACAGGGGGCAGCGAACTATGGCTACACCTTC
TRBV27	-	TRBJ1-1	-	CASSFAPPKGTEAFF	TGTGCCAGCAGTTTTGCCCCACCCAAGGGGACTGAAGCTTTCTTT
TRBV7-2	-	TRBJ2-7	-	CASSQRQAYEQYF	TGTGCCAGCAGCCAAAGACAGGCCTACGAGCAGTACTTC
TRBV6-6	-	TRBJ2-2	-	CASILGTGELFF	TGTGCCAGCATATTGGGCACCGGGGAGCTGTTTTTT
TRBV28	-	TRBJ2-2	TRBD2	CASAEYGLASNTGELFF	TGTGCCAGCGCAGAGTATGGACTAGCTTCTAACACCGGGGAGCTGTTTTTT
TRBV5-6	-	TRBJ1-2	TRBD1	CASSLQGINGYTF	TGTGCCAGCAGCTTACAGGGGATCAATGGCTACACCTTC
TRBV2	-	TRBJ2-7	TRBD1	CASSGLSGGSYEQYF	TGTGCCAGCAGTGGCCTTTCAGGGGGCTCCTACGAGCAGTACTTC
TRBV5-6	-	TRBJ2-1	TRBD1	CASSKDRGQIYNEQFF	TGTGCCAGCAGCAAAGACAGGGGGCAAATCTACAATGAGCAGTTCTTC
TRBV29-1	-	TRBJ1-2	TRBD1	CSVARQGGGYTF	TGCAGCGTTGCTAGACAGGGTGGGGGCTACACCTTC
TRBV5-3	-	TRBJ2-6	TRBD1	CARSLDRGSSGANVLTF	TGTGCCAGAAGCTTGGACAGGGGGAGCTCTGGGGCCAACGTCCTGACTTTC
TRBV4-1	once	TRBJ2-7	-	CASSQFGSSYEQYF	TGCGCCAGCAGCCAATTTGGGAGCTCCTACGAGCAGTACTTC
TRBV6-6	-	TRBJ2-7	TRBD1	CASGDRSYEQYF	TGTGCCAGCGGGGACAGGTCTTACGAGCAGTACTTC
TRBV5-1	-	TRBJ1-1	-	CASSLAGMNTEAFF	TGCGCCAGCAGCTTGGCAGGGATGAACACTGAAGCTTTCTTT
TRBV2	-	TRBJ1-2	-	CASSGETNYGYTF	TGTGCCAGCAGTGGTGAAACTAACTATGGCTACACCTTC
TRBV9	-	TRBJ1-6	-	CASSVEGRRNSPLHF	TGTGCCAGCAGCGTTGAGGGGCGGAGGAATTCACCCCTCCACTTT
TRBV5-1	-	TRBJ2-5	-	CASSSPQETQYF	TGCGCCAGCAGCTCACCCCAAGAGACCCAGTACTTC